This T cell receptor beta chain came from a study of regulatory T cells in long-lasting Graves disease. Regarding the study as a whole: Persistent patients shared more public clonotypes (approximately 2,500) than new patients (about 960).

Combining iRepertoire HTBI primers with Arm-PCR of CDR3 regions, the authors built TCR beta libraries. TCRdb itself ran the multiplex PCR reads through MiXCR, one entry per CDR3 protein. Of a few hundred thousand distinct CDR3 sequences listed, 23% are singletons. This clonotype was found many times. Its antigen is not known. Time point denoted: persistent/refractory GD, antithyroid drugs over 5 years with positive TRAb. The TCR library was made from RNA extracted from PBMCs. The sample was peripheral blood mononuclear cells (PBMCs), taken when the disease was refractory, from a patient treated with antithyroid drugs. The clonotype was recovered from a female donor with Graves disease.

In DNA form, the CDR3 reads TGTGCCAGCAGCCCGGACGGTCATAATTCACCCCTCCACTTT. This sequence encodes CASSPDGHNSPLHF. V usage is TRBV7-2 and J usage is TRBJ1-6; D remains ambiguous. V was trimmed by 5 bases and J by 5 bases, leaving 10 bases between them. The CDR3 is made up of 14 amino acids. Germline assignment: CDR1 SGHTA and CDR2 FQGNSA.